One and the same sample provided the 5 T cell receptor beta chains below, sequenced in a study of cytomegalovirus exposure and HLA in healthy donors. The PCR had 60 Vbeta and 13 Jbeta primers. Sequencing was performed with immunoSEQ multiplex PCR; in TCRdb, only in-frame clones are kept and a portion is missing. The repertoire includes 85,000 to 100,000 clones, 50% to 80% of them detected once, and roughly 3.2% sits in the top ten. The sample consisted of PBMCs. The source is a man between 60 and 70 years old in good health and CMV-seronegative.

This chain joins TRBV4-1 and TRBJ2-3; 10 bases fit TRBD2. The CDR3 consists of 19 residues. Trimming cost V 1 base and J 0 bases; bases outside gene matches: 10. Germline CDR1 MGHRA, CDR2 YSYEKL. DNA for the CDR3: TGCGCCAGCAGCCAAGGAATTATTAGCGGGGGGACAAGCACAGATACGCAGTATTTT. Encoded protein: CASSQGIISGGTSTDTQYF.

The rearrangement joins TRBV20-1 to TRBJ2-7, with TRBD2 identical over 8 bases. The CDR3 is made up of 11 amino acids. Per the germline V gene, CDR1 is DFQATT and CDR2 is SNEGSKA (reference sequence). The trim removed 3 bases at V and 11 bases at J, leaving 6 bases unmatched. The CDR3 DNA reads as TGCAGTGCTAGTGGACGGGGGGGGGAGTACTTC. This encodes CSASGRGGEYF.

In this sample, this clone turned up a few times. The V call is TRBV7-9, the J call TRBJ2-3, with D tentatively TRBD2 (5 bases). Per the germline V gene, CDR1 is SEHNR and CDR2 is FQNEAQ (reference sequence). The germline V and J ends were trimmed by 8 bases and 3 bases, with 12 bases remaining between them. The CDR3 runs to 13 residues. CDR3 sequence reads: CASLGEWTDTQYF. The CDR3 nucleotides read TGTGCCAGCCTTGGGGAGTGGACAGATACGCAGTATTTT.

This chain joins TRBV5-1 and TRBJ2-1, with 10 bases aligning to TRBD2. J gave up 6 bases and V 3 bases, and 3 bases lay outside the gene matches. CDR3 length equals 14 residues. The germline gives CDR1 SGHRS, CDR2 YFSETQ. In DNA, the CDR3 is TGCGCCAGCAGCTCTAGCGGGGGAGGCAATGAGCAGTTCTTC. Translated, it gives CASSSSGGGNEQFF.

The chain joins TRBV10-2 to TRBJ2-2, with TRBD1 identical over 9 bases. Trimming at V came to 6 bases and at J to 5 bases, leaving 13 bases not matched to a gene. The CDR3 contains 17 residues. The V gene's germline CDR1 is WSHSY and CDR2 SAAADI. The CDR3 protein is CASRRITGQGTTGELFF. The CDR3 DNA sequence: TGCGCCAGCAGAAGAATCACGGGACAGGGTACGACCGGGGAGCTGTTTTTT.